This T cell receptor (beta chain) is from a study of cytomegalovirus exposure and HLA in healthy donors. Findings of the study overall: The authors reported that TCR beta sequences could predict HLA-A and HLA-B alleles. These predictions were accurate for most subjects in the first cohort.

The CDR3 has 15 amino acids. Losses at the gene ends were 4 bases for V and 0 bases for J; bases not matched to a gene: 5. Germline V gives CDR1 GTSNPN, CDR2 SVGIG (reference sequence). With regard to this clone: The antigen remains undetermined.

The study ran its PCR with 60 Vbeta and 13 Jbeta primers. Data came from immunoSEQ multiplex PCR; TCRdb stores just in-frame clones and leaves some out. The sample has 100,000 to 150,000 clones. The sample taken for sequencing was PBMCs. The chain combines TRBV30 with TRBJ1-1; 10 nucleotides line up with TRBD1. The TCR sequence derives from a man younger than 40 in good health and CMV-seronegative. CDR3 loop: CAWMPDRGLNTEAFF. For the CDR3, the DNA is TGTGCCTGGATGCCGGACAGGGGGTTGAACACTGAAGCTTTCTTT.